A selection of T cell receptor beta chains follows, all from one sample in a study of cytomegalovirus exposure and HLA in healthy donors. Clones were sequenced by immunoSEQ multiplex PCR, and TCRdb holds only the in-frame ones, with some missing. This sample has 100,000 to 150,000 clones, with about 80% found just once. The sequencing sample was made of PBMCs. These receptors were taken from a man aged 30-40 years in good health and CMV-seropositive. The CDR3 runs from the conserved cysteine through the conserved F or W. Fields, in order: CDR3 DNA, CDR3 protein, CDR3 length, clone size, D gene, J gene, V gene. The D gene is left open where the match is weak. Where a row states a size, it is once, few, many or the class of an expanded clone; other rows omit it.

CDR3nt: TGTGCCAGCAGGGGGACTGGCGGGAGATTGACTGAGCAGTTCTTC; CDR3aa: CASRGTGGRLTEQFF; len: 15; abundance: .; d_gene: TRBD2; j_gene: TRBJ2-1; v_gene: TRBV9
CDR3nt: TGTGCCAGCAGCCAAGATCAATTTCGGACAGGCAGAAATTCACCCCTCCACTTT; CDR3aa: CASSQDQFRTGRNSPLHF; len: 18; abundance: .; d_gene: TRBD1; j_gene: TRBJ1-6; v_gene: TRBV4-2
CDR3nt: TGTGCCAGCAGTTCGACAGGGGGCTTTGGCACAGATACGCAGTATTTT; CDR3aa: CASSSTGGFGTDTQYF; len: 16; abundance: .; d_gene: TRBD1; j_gene: TRBJ2-3; v_gene: TRBV28
CDR3nt: TGTGCTAGTGGCTTGGGACAGGGGGGCACCGGGGAGCTGTTTTTT; CDR3aa: CASGLGQGGTGELFF; len: 15; abundance: .; d_gene: TRBD1; j_gene: TRBJ2-2; v_gene: TRBV12-5
CDR3nt: TGTGCCAGCAGTTACTGGAGAGGCTCTGGAAACACCATATATTTT; CDR3aa: CASSYWRGSGNTIYF; len: 15; abundance: .; d_gene: .; j_gene: TRBJ1-3; v_gene: TRBV6-5
CDR3nt: TGCAGCGGGAAAGGGGGCGCCCTGAGCGAGCAGTACTTC; CDR3aa: CSGKGGALSEQYF; len: 13; abundance: .; d_gene: TRBD1; j_gene: TRBJ2-7; v_gene: TRBV29-1
CDR3nt: TGTGCCGCGGCGCCTACCCAAGAGACCCAGTACTTC; CDR3aa: CAAAPTQETQYF; len: 12; abundance: .; d_gene: .; j_gene: TRBJ2-5; v_gene: TRBV18
CDR3nt: TGTGCCAGCAGCCCGACAGGGGCCGGCAATCAGCCCCAGCATTTT; CDR3aa: CASSPTGAGNQPQHF; len: 15; abundance: .; d_gene: TRBD1; j_gene: TRBJ1-5; v_gene: TRBV4-2
CDR3nt: TGTGCCAGCAGTGAAGCGAGCGGGAGGGGTAATGAGCAGTTCTTC; CDR3aa: CASSEASGRGNEQFF; len: 15; abundance: .; d_gene: TRBD2; j_gene: TRBJ2-1; v_gene: TRBV6-1
CDR3nt: TGCAGCGTTGCTGGTCAGGCGAACACTGAAGCTTTCTTT; CDR3aa: CSVAGQANTEAFF; len: 13; abundance: .; d_gene: .; j_gene: TRBJ1-1; v_gene: TRBV29-1
CDR3nt: TGTGCCAGCAGCGCGGACCTCACGGTGGGGGGGGAAATTGACACTGAAGCTTTCTTT; CDR3aa: CASSADLTVGGEIDTEAFF; len: 19; abundance: .; d_gene: .; j_gene: TRBJ1-1; v_gene: TRBV9
CDR3nt: TGTGCCAGCAGCTTACAACCCGGGACAGGGTGGGAGCAGTACTTC; CDR3aa: CASSLQPGTGWEQYF; len: 15; abundance: .; d_gene: TRBD1; j_gene: TRBJ2-5; v_gene: TRBV5-5
CDR3nt: TGCGCCAGCCTTACGGGAGGGCCCGCCTACGAGCAGTACTTC; CDR3aa: CASLTGGPAYEQYF; len: 14; abundance: .; d_gene: TRBD2; j_gene: TRBJ2-7; v_gene: TRBV10-2
CDR3nt: TGTGCCAGCAGGGATGGGCACAAAGAGCAGTACTTC; CDR3aa: CASRDGHKEQYF; len: 12; abundance: .; d_gene: .; j_gene: TRBJ2-7; v_gene: TRBV6-4
CDR3nt: TGCGCCAGCAGCGCCAGCGGGAGTGGTGGGCAGTACTTC; CDR3aa: CASSASGSGGQYF; len: 13; abundance: few; d_gene: TRBD2; j_gene: TRBJ2-7; v_gene: TRBV5-1
CDR3nt: TGTGCCAGCGGACAGGGGATGGGGGACGAGCAGTACTTC; CDR3aa: CASGQGMGDEQYF; len: 13; abundance: .; d_gene: TRBD1; j_gene: TRBJ2-7; v_gene: TRBV11-2
CDR3nt: TGTGCCAGCAGAGGGACTCGCGGGAGAATAGATACGCAGTATTTT; CDR3aa: CASRGTRGRIDTQYF; len: 15; abundance: .; d_gene: TRBD2; j_gene: TRBJ2-3; v_gene: TRBV6-5
CDR3nt: TGTGCCAGCTTAGGACAGGAAGAGGATGAGCAGTTCTTC; CDR3aa: CASLGQEEDEQFF; len: 13; abundance: .; d_gene: TRBD1; j_gene: TRBJ2-1; v_gene: TRBV2
CDR3nt: TGCAGCGTTGGGGGGGATGAGCAGTTCTTC; CDR3aa: CSVGGDEQFF; len: 10; abundance: .; d_gene: .; j_gene: TRBJ2-1; v_gene: TRBV29-1
CDR3nt: TGTGCCAGTAGTATAACAGGTTCAGGAAACACCATATATTTT; CDR3aa: CASSITGSGNTIYF; len: 14; abundance: .; d_gene: .; j_gene: TRBJ1-3; v_gene: TRBV19
CDR3nt: TGCAGTGCTTGGTCTTCTCGGGAGCAGTACTTC; CDR3aa: CSAWSSREQYF; len: 11; abundance: .; d_gene: .; j_gene: TRBJ2-7; v_gene: TRBV20-1
CDR3nt: TGTGCCAGCAGGACTCATACGCAGTATTTT; CDR3aa: CASRTHTQYF; len: 10; abundance: few; d_gene: .; j_gene: TRBJ2-3; v_gene: TRBV6-4
CDR3nt: TGTGCCAGCAGCTTAGAATGGAGGGGAGACTACGAGCAGTACTTC; CDR3aa: CASSLEWRGDYEQYF; len: 15; abundance: .; d_gene: .; j_gene: TRBJ2-7; v_gene: TRBV13
CDR3nt: TGTGCCAGCAGTTACGGTGGGGGCGGCTACACCTTC; CDR3aa: CASSYGGGGYTF; len: 12; abundance: .; d_gene: .; j_gene: TRBJ1-2; v_gene: TRBV6-5
CDR3nt: TGTGCCAGTAGTATACTAGCGGGAGAAGTCAACGAGCAGTACTTC; CDR3aa: CASSILAGEVNEQYF; len: 15; abundance: .; d_gene: TRBD2; j_gene: TRBJ2-7; v_gene: TRBV19
CDR3nt: TGCGCCAGCAGCCAAGCCGACCTTTTGGGCGGGAGCCTTTATGAGCAGTTCTTC; CDR3aa: CASSQADLLGGSLYEQFF; len: 18; abundance: .; d_gene: TRBD2; j_gene: TRBJ2-1; v_gene: TRBV4-1
CDR3nt: TGTGCCAGCAGTCCCGGGACAGGGGCCTACGAGCAGTACTTC; CDR3aa: CASSPGTGAYEQYF; len: 14; abundance: .; d_gene: TRBD1; j_gene: TRBJ2-7; v_gene: TRBV5-4
CDR3nt: TGTGCCAGCAGTGAAAGACTAGCGGCAGATACGCAGTATTTT; CDR3aa: CASSERLAADTQYF; len: 14; abundance: .; d_gene: TRBD2; j_gene: TRBJ2-3; v_gene: TRBV6-1
CDR3nt: TGTGCCAGTAGTATTCGGCGGGAGGGCAATGAGCAGTTCTTC; CDR3aa: CASSIRREGNEQFF; len: 14; abundance: .; d_gene: TRBD2; j_gene: TRBJ2-1; v_gene: TRBV19
CDR3nt: TGTGCCAGTAGTCGATCGACAGGGGCCTGGGAGACCCAGTACTTC; CDR3aa: CASSRSTGAWETQYF; len: 15; abundance: .; d_gene: TRBD1; j_gene: TRBJ2-5; v_gene: TRBV19
CDR3nt: TGTGCCGTTGACAGGGGTGGGAATCAGCCCCAGCATTTT; CDR3aa: CAVDRGGNQPQHF; len: 13; abundance: .; d_gene: TRBD1; j_gene: TRBJ1-5; v_gene: TRBV30
CDR3nt: TGTGCCAGCAGCTTAGCAGTTTTGGGACTAGCTGAGGAGCAGTACTTC; CDR3aa: CASSLAVLGLAEEQYF; len: 16; abundance: once; d_gene: TRBD2; j_gene: TRBJ2-7; v_gene: TRBV7-9
CDR3nt: TGTGCCAGCAGCACCGGGACTAGCAGGAACGGGGAGCTGTTTTTT; CDR3aa: CASSTGTSRNGELFF; len: 15; abundance: .; d_gene: TRBD2; j_gene: TRBJ2-2; v_gene: TRBV5-4
CDR3nt: TGTGCCAGCAGCTCCCTATCAGGGAATGGCTACACCTTC; CDR3aa: CASSSLSGNGYTF; len: 13; abundance: .; d_gene: .; j_gene: TRBJ1-2; v_gene: TRBV7-8
CDR3nt: TGTGCCAGCAGCTCGGGGACTAGCGGGACCGGGCAGTTCTTC; CDR3aa: CASSSGTSGTGQFF; len: 14; abundance: .; d_gene: TRBD2; j_gene: TRBJ2-1; v_gene: TRBV7-3
CDR3nt: TGTGCCAGCAGCTTGGGGACTAGCGTCTACGAGCAGTACTTC; CDR3aa: CASSLGTSVYEQYF; len: 14; abundance: .; d_gene: TRBD2; j_gene: TRBJ2-7; v_gene: TRBV5-4
CDR3nt: TGTGCCAGCAGCCCGGGACTAGCGGGAGGAGAGCAGTATTTT; CDR3aa: CASSPGLAGGEQYF; len: 14; abundance: .; d_gene: TRBD2; j_gene: TRBJ2-3; v_gene: TRBV7-2
CDR3nt: TGCGCCAGCAGCCAAGGTCAGAATCAGGGCCTTGATATTCCCTACGAGCAGTACTTC; CDR3aa: CASSQGQNQGLDIPYEQYF; len: 19; abundance: .; d_gene: .; j_gene: TRBJ2-7; v_gene: TRBV4-3
CDR3nt: TGTGCCAGCAGTTTAAAGCCAGGGGGCGGCTATGGCTACACCTTC; CDR3aa: CASSLKPGGGYGYTF; len: 15; abundance: .; d_gene: TRBD1; j_gene: TRBJ1-2; v_gene: TRBV27
CDR3nt: TGTGCCACCCGCCTAACAGGGGAGAACACTGAAGCTTTCTTT; CDR3aa: CATRLTGENTEAFF; len: 14; abundance: .; d_gene: TRBD1; j_gene: TRBJ1-1; v_gene: TRBV10-3
CDR3nt: TGTGCCAGCACCCCAGGGGGATCTGAACAGCCCCAGCATTTT; CDR3aa: CASTPGGSEQPQHF; len: 14; abundance: .; d_gene: TRBD1; j_gene: TRBJ1-5; v_gene: TRBV11-2
CDR3nt: TGTGCCAGCTCCCCTACCCCGGACACTGAAGCTTTCTTT; CDR3aa: CASSPTPDTEAFF; len: 13; abundance: .; d_gene: .; j_gene: TRBJ1-1; v_gene: TRBV18
CDR3nt: TGTGCCAGCAGCTTGCAGACTAGCGGGAACGTCGATACGCAGTATTTT; CDR3aa: CASSLQTSGNVDTQYF; len: 16; abundance: .; d_gene: TRBD2; j_gene: TRBJ2-3; v_gene: TRBV7-9
CDR3nt: TGCGCCAGCAGCCAGACCGGGGGGGGCCGAAGAACTGAAGCTTTCTTT; CDR3aa: CASSQTGGGRRTEAFF; len: 16; abundance: once; d_gene: .; j_gene: TRBJ1-1; v_gene: TRBV4-3
CDR3nt: TGTGCCAGCAGTCAGGGGGTCGAACCCTACGAGCAGTACTTC; CDR3aa: CASSQGVEPYEQYF; len: 14; abundance: .; d_gene: TRBD1; j_gene: TRBJ2-7; v_gene: TRBV2
CDR3nt: TGTGCCAGCACCCAGACTAGAAGGACCTACAATGAGCAGTTCTTC; CDR3aa: CASTQTRRTYNEQFF; len: 15; abundance: .; d_gene: .; j_gene: TRBJ2-1; v_gene: TRBV7-8
CDR3nt: TGTGCCAGCGGCCCCCATCGGAGCGATACGCAGTATTTT; CDR3aa: CASGPHRSDTQYF; len: 13; abundance: .; d_gene: .; j_gene: TRBJ2-3; v_gene: TRBV9
CDR3nt: TGTGCCAGCAGTTTATGGTCGGGACAAGGTGAAAACATTCAGTACTTC; CDR3aa: CASSLWSGQGENIQYF; len: 16; abundance: once; d_gene: .; j_gene: TRBJ2-4; v_gene: TRBV28
CDR3nt: TGTGCCAGTAGTATCCGGACAGGGTTCTACGAGCAGTACTTC; CDR3aa: CASSIRTGFYEQYF; len: 14; abundance: .; d_gene: TRBD1; j_gene: TRBJ2-7; v_gene: TRBV19
CDR3nt: TGTGCCACCAGCAGAGAAGGGCAAGGGGACTCCTACGAGCAGTACTTC; CDR3aa: CATSREGQGDSYEQYF; len: 16; abundance: .; d_gene: .; j_gene: TRBJ2-7; v_gene: TRBV15
CDR3nt: TGTGCCAGCAGCTCTACCGGCGGGACAGTCTACGAGCAGTACTTC; CDR3aa: CASSSTGGTVYEQYF; len: 15; abundance: .; d_gene: .; j_gene: TRBJ2-7; v_gene: TRBV7-2
CDR3nt: TGTGCCACCCTCGGTACTGGGACTAGTTCCTACAATGAGCAGTTCTTC; CDR3aa: CATLGTGTSSYNEQFF; len: 16; abundance: .; d_gene: TRBD2; j_gene: TRBJ2-1; v_gene: TRBV2
CDR3nt: TGCGCCAGCAGCCAGGCTAGCGGGGCCTTGTCCTACGAGCAGTACTTC; CDR3aa: CASSQASGALSYEQYF; len: 16; abundance: .; d_gene: TRBD2; j_gene: TRBJ2-7; v_gene: TRBV4-3